This T cell receptor beta chain appears in the sequencing data of a study of blood T cell repertoires in COVID-19 (TCRdb year 2020). For the wider study: Samples covering the acute and convalescent phases of COVID-19 were provided by collaborators in the United States, Italy and Spain. The material from the prospective study consisted of cDNA or gDNA derived from T cells, B-cell-depleted T cells, or PBMCs. Subjects who had been exposed to COVID-19, were actively infected with it, or had recovered from it provided the deeply sampled blood TCRbeta repertoires that made up the dataset. The repertoires were made available in a free public database intended to serve as a resource for research on the immune response to SARS-CoV-2. Samples were obtained from the ongoing ImmuneRACE study (first 160 participants) and from over a thousand subjects provided by 6 global collaborators. Sample metadata almost always included a de-identified subject ID, COVID-19 status, age in years and sex. Where available, HLA class I and class II types were taken from metadata supplied by the sample provider and were not determined by assay-based typing.

A remark on this clone: The antigen this receptor binds is unknown. The sample holds no much larger clone one base away, and base qualities are not on file.

At one collaborating source in Seattle, patients were enrolled during active infection and were followed longitudinally through the course of disease. Whole blood was collected in K2EDTA tubes by collaborating institutions according to the institutions' own protocols. For TCRbeta analysis, collaborators shipped samples as frozen whole blood, isolated PBMCs, or DNA extracted from either of those sample types. Study-level results and caveats: The amount of clinical and demographic metadata varied by source and participant and was provided uncurated.

From the cysteine through the phenylalanine, the CDR3 covers 15 amino acids. The only DNA kept is the CDR3, 45 bases in frame from the first base. Trimming takes 3 bases off V and 3 bases off J; junction bases not matched to a gene: 7. The germline V gene (reference sequence) gives CDR1 as LNHDA and CDR2 as SQIVND. TCRbeta CDR3 regions were amplified from genomic DNA using the immunoSEQ Assay, a bias-controlled multiplex PCR. On the study's bioinformatics: Within the assay, amplification of reference gene primers was used to estimate how many nucleated cells each sample contained. To quantify the absolute abundance of each unique TCRbeta CDR3 rearrangement, sequence reads were collapsed and filtered. For each sample, productive Simpson clonality was calculated as the square root of Simpson's diversity index over productive rearrangements. TCRdb retrieved this table from immuneACCESS and kept in-frame rearrangements only. Not all clones are present; in checked studies, unresolved V genes account for under half, and no reason is known for the remainder. Clonal size and the V and J genes are those of that table, whereas D and trimming came from the DNA. The sample contains approximately 290,000 clones, approximately 85% of them found a single time. The ten largest clonotypes hold around 1% of the sample.

This TCR was sampled from a human donor with COVID-19, enrolled during active disease. The donor label of this sample is uncertain. Rearrangement joined TRBV19 to TRBJ2-7; the central 8 bases match TRBD2. Sequencing was carried out using peripheral blood. The CDR3 loop reads CASSIRASGHYEQYF. The DNA sequence is TGTGCCAGTAGTATCCGCGCTAGCGGGCACTACGAGCAGTACTTC.